This entry lists 29 T cell receptor beta chains sequenced from one sample in a study of T cells in Graves' hyperthyroidism and ophthalmopathy. The investigators amplified TCR beta CDR3 regions from RNA transcripts. TCR CDR3 regions were first amplified by RT-PCR with HTBI primers. MiXCR, run by TCRdb on the multiplex PCR reads, gives a single entry per CDR3 protein. The table lists roughly 700,000 distinct CDR3 sequences, 30% to 40% of them singletons. Input material: blood. These receptor sequences come from a woman aged 40 to 50 with Graves' hyperthyroidism.

The J gene is TRBJ2-7, the V gene TRBV19, with D hard to call. The CDR3 loop spans 15 amino acids. The ends were cut back, 3 bases at V and 3 bases at J, with 15 bases in the middle. Germline V lookup: CDR1 LNHDA, CDR2 SQIVND (reference sequence). This CDR3 reads CASSIRHEKDYEQYF. The CDR3 region has the DNA TGTGCCAGTAGTATCAGACACGAGAAAGACTACGAGCAGTACTTC.

In its sample, this clonotype was seen once. This sequence may be a read error, since a much larger clone differs from it by one base. This rearrangement joins TRBV4-3 to TRBJ1-1; possibly TRBD1 for D (6 bases). CDR3 length: 13 residues. Looked up from germline, CDR1 is LGHNA and CDR2 is YSLEER. The CDR3 loop is CASGKGDGTEASF. CDR3 nucleotides: TGCGCCAGCGGTAAGGGGGACGGCACTGAAGCTTCCTTT.

Many counts were recorded for this clonotype. V gene TRBV24-1 combines with J gene TRBJ1-1; D is undetermined. Germline values: CDR1 KGHDR, CDR2 SFDVKD. This CDR3 spans 13 amino acids. Trimming pared 5 bases from V and 0 bases from J, leaving 6 bases between. The CDR3 here is CATSVGLNTEAFF. CDR3 nucleotide sequence: TGTGCCACCAGTGTCGGTCTGAACACTGAAGCTTTCTTT.

This clonotype was counted ten times or more. The chain is built from TRBV7-2 and TRBJ2-7, with D uncertain. V shed 3 bases and J shed 0 bases, with 9 bases lying between them. Germline V lookup: CDR1 SGHTA, CDR2 FQGNSA. The CDR3 extends over 14 amino acids. CDR3 coding DNA: TGTGCCAGCAGCTTGATGGGAAGCTCCTACGAGCAGTACTTC. It is translated as CASSLMGSSYEQYF.

The rearrangement uses TRBV27 and TRBJ2-7, with D perhaps TRBD1 or TRBD2 (5 bases each). Germline V gives CDR1 MNHEY, CDR2 SMNVEV (reference sequence). The CDR3 length is 14 residues. V gave up 7 bases and J gave up 0 bases, with 13 bases separating them. The CDR3 DNA follows: TGTGCCAGCAACGGGGCGGGTAGCTCCTACGAGCAGTACTTC. Its translation is CASNGAGSSYEQYF.

Only a few counts were recorded for this clonotype. The V call is TRBV5-1, the J call TRBJ2-2, with D perhaps matching TRBD1 (6 bases). V lost 6 bases and J lost 8, with 11 bases in between. The CDR3 has 12 residues. Germline CDR1 SGHRS, CDR2 YFSETQ. Here the CDR3 reads CASTPGTGELFF. CDR3 DNA: TGCGCCAGCACCCCTGGGACAGGGGAGCTGTTTTTT. Full variable domain (outside the CDR3, taken from reference TRBV5-1 and TRBJ2-2): KAGVTQTPRYLIKTRGQQVTLSCSPISGHRSVSWYQQTPGQGLQFLFEYFSETQRNKGNFPGRFSGRQFSNSRSEMNVSTLELGDSALYLCASTPGTGELFFGEGSRLTVL.

The chain combines TRBV6-5 with TRBJ2-7; 10 bases map to TRBD2. The V segment lost 5 bases and the J segment 5 bases; nucleotides outside the gene matches: 9. The germline V gene encodes CDR1 MNHEY and CDR2 SVGAGI. The CDR3 sequence is 15 residues long. CDR3 sequence reads: CASSTSGTLRNEQYF. CDR3 bases: TGTGCCAGCAGTACTAGCGGGACCCTCAGGAACGAGCAGTACTTC.

The J gene is TRBJ2-2, the V gene TRBV25-1; no reliable D call. Germline V gene lookup returns CDR1 MGHDK and CDR2 SYGVNS. The CDR3 contains 14 residues. The ends were cut back, 2 bases at V and 4 bases at J, with 8 bases in the middle. CDR3 residues: CASSELGTTGELFF. The CDR3 region has the DNA TGTGCCAGCAGTGAACTGGGTACCACCGGGGAGCTGTTTTTT.

The chain joins TRBV5-1 to TRBJ1-2; 12 nucleotides match TRBD1. The CDR3 has 16 amino acids. With 4 bases clipped from V and 4 bases from J, the junction kept 8 bases outside the gene matches. Germline V gives CDR1 SGHRS, CDR2 YFSETQ. The CDR3 region has the DNA TGCGCCAGCAGCATGGGACAGGGGGCGTTCGGCTATGGCTACACCTTC. Encoded protein: CASSMGQGAFGYGYTF.

The V call is TRBV6-5, the J call TRBJ2-5; tentatively, D is TRBD1 (5 bases). The ends were cut back, 2 bases at V and 3 bases at J, with 10 bases in the middle. CDR1 is MNHEY, CDR2 SVGAGI, per germline. The CDR3 is made up of 14 amino acids. CDR3 sequence (DNA): TGTGCCAGCAGTTACCATTCCAGGGAAGAGACCCAGTACTTC. Residues: CASSYHSREETQYF.

To note about this clonotype: A much larger clone lies a single base off, so this may be a read error. The chain combines TRBV7-9 with TRBJ1-1; no definite D call. Trimming left V 1 base short and J 1 base short, with 7 bases between. This CDR3 is 14 amino acids long. Germline values: CDR1 SEHNR, CDR2 FQNEAQ (reference sequence). The CDR3 nucleotides read TGTGCCAGCAGCTTAGGTCCGGAGAACACTGAAGCTTTCTTT. Protein product: CASSLGPENTEAFF.

This clonotype was found many times. The chain employs TRBV7-3 and TRBJ2-5, with D hard to call. CDR3 length: 14 residues. V was pared by 4 bases and J by 5 bases, with 14 bases between. Germline CDR1 reads SGHTA; CDR2 reads FQGTGA. The CDR3 here is CASSSNPSSETQYF. CDR3 bases: TGTGCCAGCAGCTCAAACCCTTCGAGTGAGACCCAGTACTTC.

CDR3: CASSSPTGNTEAFF. CDR3 bases: TGTGCCAGCAGTAGCCCGACAGGGAACACTGAAGCTTTCTTT. V and J are TRBV2 and TRBJ1-1, with D possibly matching TRBD1 (6 bases). Trimming took off 5 bases at V and 1 base at J, with 11 bases between the two ends. The CDR3 contains 14 residues. CDR1 SNHLY and CDR2 FYNNEI come from the germline V gene.

The chain is built from TRBV7-9 and TRBJ1-1; D not certain. The CDR3 length is 16 residues. The germline V gene encodes CDR1 SEHNR and CDR2 FQNEAQ (reference sequence). V dropped 5 bases and J dropped 4 bases, with 20 bases sitting between them. The CDR3 spells CASSQDLSGGSTEAFF. In DNA form, the CDR3 reads TGTGCCAGCAGCCAAGATTTATCGGGTGGGAGCACTGAAGCTTTCTTT.

The chain has TRBV20-1 and TRBJ2-5; either TRBD1 or TRBD2 may supply D (5 bases each). Germline CDR1 is DFQATT and CDR2 is SNEGSKA (reference sequence). CDR3 length equals 11 residues. V dropped 6 bases and J dropped 3 bases, with 8 bases sitting between them. CDR3 in amino acids: CSAEGKETQYF. The CDR3 DNA is TGCAGTGCAGAGGGGAAAGAGACCCAGTACTTC.

This clonotype has a handful of counts. This chain uses TRBV4-1 with TRBJ2-5; TRBD2 might be the D (6 bases). The CDR3 is 16 amino acids. Trimming left V 1 base short and J 5 bases short, with 17 bases between. Germline CDR1 and CDR2: MGHRA and YSYEKL. CDR3 nucleotide sequence: TGCGCCAGCAGCCAAGTACTCAAACTAGCTGGCGAGACCCAGTACTTC. This codes for CASSQVLKLAGETQYF.

The rearrangement joins TRBV25-1 to TRBJ1-1; D uncertain. Trimming removed 7 bases at V and 8 bases at J, with 17 bases between. CDR1 and CDR2 from the germline V gene are MGHDK and SYGVNS. The CDR3 has 13 amino acids. The CDR3 loop is CASTPGVGLEAFF. The CDR3, as DNA: TGTGCCAGCACCCCTGGGGTCGGGCTGGAAGCTTTCTTT.

The rearrangement links TRBV2 to TRBJ1-5; D remains unclear. The CDR3 totals 16 residues. Germline loops: CDR1 SNHLY, CDR2 FYNNEI. V lost 5 bases and J 2 bases, leaving 16 bases between the germline ends. CDR3 DNA: TGTGCCAGCAGTTACTCGATTGGGCAGGGCAATCAGCCCCAGCATTTT. This sequence encodes CASSYSIGQGNQPQHF.

This rearrangement joins TRBV5-5 to TRBJ1-1; D is perhaps TRBD1 (6 bases). Germline CDR1 reads SGHKS; CDR2 reads YYEKEE (reference sequence). Trimming removed 1 base at V and 4 bases at J, with 11 bases between. CDR3 size: 14 residues. The CDR3 region is CASSLRGGATEAFF. The CDR3 coding sequence is TGTGCCAGCAGCTTGCGGGGGGGGGCCACTGAAGCTTTCTTT.

This chain joins TRBV20-1 and TRBJ2-6; 7 positions match TRBD2. The J segment lost 2 bases and the V segment lost 1 base, leaving 2 bases of the junction unmatched. CDR1 and CDR2 from the germline V gene are DFQATT and SNEGSKA (reference sequence). This CDR3 spans 15 amino acids. This CDR3 is CSARAAGAGANVLTF. For the CDR3, the DNA is TGCAGTGCTAGAGCGGCGGGGGCTGGGGCCAACGTCCTGACTTTC.

The chain uses TRBV2 and TRBJ2-1; the match to TRBD2 covers 15 bases. The length of the CDR3 is 19 residues. With 4 bases clipped from V and 4 bases from J, the junction kept 11 bases outside the gene matches. CDR1 SNHLY and CDR2 FYNNEI come from the germline V gene. CDR3 nucleotides: TGTGCCAGCAGTGGGCGGGGGACTAGCGGGAGGAAACATTACAATGAGCAGTTCTTC. Translating it yields CASSGRGTSGRKHYNEQFF.

The chain uses TRBV3-1 and TRBJ2-7; D is unresolved. V was pared by 1 base and J by 2 bases, with 12 bases between. Germline V CDR1 and CDR2: LGHDT, YNNKEL (reference sequence). The CDR3 sequence is 15 residues long. CDR3 sequence reads: CASSQGGQPTYEQYF. The CDR3 coding sequence is TGTGCCAGCAGCCAAGGAGGCCAACCCACCTACGAGCAGTACTTC.

The chain carries TRBV5-1 and TRBJ2-2; weak D call: TRBD1 (5 bases). The V end was cut by 7 bases, the J end by 0 bases, with 10 bases between. Germline assignment: CDR1 SGHRS and CDR2 YFSETQ. This CDR3 is built from 14 residues. CDR3 residues: CASEQDPNTGELFF. CDR3 in DNA: TGCGCCAGCGAACAGGACCCGAACACCGGGGAGCTGTTTTTT. Complete variable domain (other parts from reference TRBV5-1 and TRBJ2-2): KAGVTQTPRYLIKTRGQQVTLSCSPISGHRSVSWYQQTPGQGLQFLFEYFSETQRNKGNFPGRFSGRQFSNSRSEMNVSTLELGDSALYLCASEQDPNTGELFFGEGSRLTVL.

The chain links TRBV7-2 to TRBJ2-5, with 11 bases fitting TRBD2. The CDR3 spans 17 residues. Unmatched junction bases numbered 13, after V lost 7 bases and J lost 3 bases. The V gene's germline CDR1 is SGHTA and CDR2 FQGNSA. The CDR3 DNA is TGTGCCAGCACCCCTCCCCGACTAGCGGGACTAGAAGAGACCCAGTACTTC. Its translation is CASTPPRLAGLEETQYF.

The genes are TRBV11-1 and TRBJ1-4; 7 bases agree with TRBD1. The germline V gene encodes CDR1 SGHAT and CDR2 FQDESV (reference sequence). The V segment lost 5 bases and the J segment 3 bases; nucleotides outside the gene matches: 6. This CDR3 has 15 residues. Here the CDR3 reads CASSPRGTANEKLFF. Written as DNA, the CDR3 is TGTGCCAGCAGCCCCCGGGGGACAGCTAATGAAAAACTGTTTTTT.

J is TRBJ1-5 and V is TRBV6-5; no firm D call. The CDR3 length is 15 residues. CDR1 is MNHEY, CDR2 SVGAGI, per germline. The germline V and J ends were trimmed by 0 bases and 4 bases, with 10 bases remaining between them. The CDR3 region has the DNA TGTGCCAGCAGTTACTCCCAGGCAGTGAATCAGCCCCAGCATTTT. Protein sequence: CASSYSQAVNQPQHF.

About this clonotype itself: Its ends do not fully match the called genes, so a read error is possible. CDR3 bases: TGTGCCAGGAGTGTACCAGAAAAACTGTTTTTT. This translates into CARSVPEKLFF. V and J are TRBV30 and TRBJ1-4; unclear D gene. The CDR3 is made up of 11 amino acids. Per the germline V gene, CDR1 is GTSNPN and CDR2 is SVGIG (reference sequence).

With regard to this clonotype: At one of its ends the junction is not consistent with the germline gene, which may arise from a read error. This chain connects TRBV10-2 to TRBJ2-7; 8 bases match TRBD1. The CDR3 length is 15 residues. Germline CDR1 is WSHSY and CDR2 is SAAADI. The CDR3 DNA sequence: TGTGCCAGCAGGGCCCTGACAGGGGATTCCTACGAGCAGTACTTC. This translates into CASRALTGDSYEQYF.

A few counts support this clonotype. Sequence at one end of the junction differs from germline and may be a read error. V is TRBV11-2 and J is TRBJ2-7; D is uncertain. CDR1 and CDR2 from the germline V gene are SGHAT and FQNNGV. The CDR3 has 13 residues. This CDR3 is CAGSLGPSYEQYF. The CDR3 DNA follows: TGTGCCGGCAGCTTAGGACCTTCGTACGAGCAGTACTTC.